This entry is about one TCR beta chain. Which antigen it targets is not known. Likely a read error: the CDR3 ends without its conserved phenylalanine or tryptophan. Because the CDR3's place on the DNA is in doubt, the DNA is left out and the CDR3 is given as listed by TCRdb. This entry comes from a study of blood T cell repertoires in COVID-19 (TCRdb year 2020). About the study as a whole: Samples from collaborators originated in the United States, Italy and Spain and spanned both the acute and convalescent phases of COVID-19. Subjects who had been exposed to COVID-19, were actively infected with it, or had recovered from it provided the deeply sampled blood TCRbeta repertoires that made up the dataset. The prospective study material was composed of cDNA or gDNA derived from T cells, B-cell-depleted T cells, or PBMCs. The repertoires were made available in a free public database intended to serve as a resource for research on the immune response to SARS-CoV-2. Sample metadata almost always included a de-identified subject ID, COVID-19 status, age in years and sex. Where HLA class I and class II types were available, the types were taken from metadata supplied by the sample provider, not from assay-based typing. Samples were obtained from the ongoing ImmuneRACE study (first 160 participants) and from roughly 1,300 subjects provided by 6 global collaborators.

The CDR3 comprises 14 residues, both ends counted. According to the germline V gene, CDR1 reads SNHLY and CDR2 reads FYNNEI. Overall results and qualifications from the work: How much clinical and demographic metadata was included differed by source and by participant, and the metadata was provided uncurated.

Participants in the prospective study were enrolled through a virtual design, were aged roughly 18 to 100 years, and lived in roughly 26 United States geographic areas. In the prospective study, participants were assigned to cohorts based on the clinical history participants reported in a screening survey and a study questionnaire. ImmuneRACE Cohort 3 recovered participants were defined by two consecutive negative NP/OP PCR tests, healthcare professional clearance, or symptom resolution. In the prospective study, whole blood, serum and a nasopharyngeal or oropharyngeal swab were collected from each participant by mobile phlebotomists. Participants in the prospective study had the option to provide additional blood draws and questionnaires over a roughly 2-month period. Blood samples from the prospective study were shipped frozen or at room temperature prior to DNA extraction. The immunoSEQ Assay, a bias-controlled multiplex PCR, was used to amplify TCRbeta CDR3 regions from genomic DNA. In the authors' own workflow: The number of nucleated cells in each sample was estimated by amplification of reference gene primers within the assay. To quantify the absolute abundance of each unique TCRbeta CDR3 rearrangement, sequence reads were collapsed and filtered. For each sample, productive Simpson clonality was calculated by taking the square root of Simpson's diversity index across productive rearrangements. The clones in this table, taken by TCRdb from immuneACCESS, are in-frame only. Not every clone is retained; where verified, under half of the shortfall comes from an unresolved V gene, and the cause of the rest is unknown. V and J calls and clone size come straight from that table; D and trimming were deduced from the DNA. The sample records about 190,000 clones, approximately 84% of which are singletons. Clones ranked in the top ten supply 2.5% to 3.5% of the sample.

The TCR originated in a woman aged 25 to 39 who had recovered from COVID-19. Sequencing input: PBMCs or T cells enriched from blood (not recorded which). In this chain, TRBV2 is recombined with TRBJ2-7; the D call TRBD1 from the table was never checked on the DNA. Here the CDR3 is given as CASRLEGWDRATYI.